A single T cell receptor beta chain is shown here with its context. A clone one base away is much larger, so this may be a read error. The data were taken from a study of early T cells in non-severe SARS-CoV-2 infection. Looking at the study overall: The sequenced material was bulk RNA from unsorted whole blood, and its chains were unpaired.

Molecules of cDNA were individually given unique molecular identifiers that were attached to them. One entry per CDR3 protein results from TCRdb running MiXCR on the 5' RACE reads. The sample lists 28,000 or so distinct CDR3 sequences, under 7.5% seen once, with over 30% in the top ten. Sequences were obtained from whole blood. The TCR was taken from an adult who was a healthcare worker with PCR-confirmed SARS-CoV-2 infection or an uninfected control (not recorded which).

Here the CDR3 DNA reads TGTGCCAGCAGTCCCTCAGGGGTGGGGGAGAAGTACTTC. Protein sequence: CASSPSGVGEKYF. The V and J genes are TRBV12-3 or TRBV12-4 and TRBJ2-7; tentative D call: TRBD1 (6 bases). V lost 5 bases, J lost 11 bases, and 19 bases lay in between. The CDR3 has 13 amino acids.